This passage covers 11 T cell receptor beta chains from one sample sequenced in a study of beta chain features in type 1 diabetes. Study outcomes and limitations: A moderate, significant TCRB CDR3 shortening appeared in type 1 diabetes across four CD4+ subsets.

These TCRs are of unknown antigen specificity. The authors reverse transcribed all of the isolated RNA, so sequencing captured expressed TCRB transcripts. Libraries were prepared by immunoSEQ multiplex PCR; TCRdb keeps only in-frame clonotypes and omits some of them. Counted here are under 70,000 clones, roughly 63% occurring once; the ten biggest clones make up 0.29%. Sequences were obtained from stem cell memory CD4+ T cells from blood. The receptors derive from a woman between 25 and 40 years old with type 1 diabetes.

As DNA, the CDR3 is TGTGCCAGTAGTTTACAGGGTTATGGCTACACCTTC. Amino acid sequence: CASSLQGYGYTF. The genes are TRBV19 and TRBJ1-2, with D perhaps TRBD1 (6 bases). Germline V CDR1 and CDR2: LNHDA, SQIVND (reference sequence). The CDR3 is 12 amino acids. Trimming took 5 bases from V and 5 from J, leaving 9 bases between them.

The rearrangement uses TRBV9 and TRBJ2-1; D might be TRBD1 (6 bases). V lost 1 base and J lost 6, with 14 bases in between. Germline V gene sequence: CDR1 SGDLS, CDR2 YYNGEE. The CDR3 is 15 residues long. CDR3: CASSVLQGTGNEQFF. The DNA of the CDR3 is TGTGCCAGCAGCGTATTACAGGGTACGGGCAATGAGCAGTTCTTC.

The rearrangement links TRBV28 to TRBJ2-3, with TRBD1 identical over 8 bases. Germline loops: CDR1 MDHEN, CDR2 SYDVKM. Trimming took 7 bases from V and 4 from J; bases not matched to a gene: 13. The CDR3 totals 16 residues. This CDR3 reads CASTYLTGVGADTQYF. In DNA, the CDR3 is TGTGCCAGCACCTATCTGACAGGGGTGGGGGCAGATACGCAGTATTTT.

The V call is TRBV27, the J call TRBJ1-2; 9 bases match TRBD1. This CDR3 has 16 amino acids. CDR1 and CDR2 from the germline V gene are MNHEY and SMNVEV (reference sequence). After removal of 3 bases from V and 7 bases from J, the junction contained 12 bases not matched to a gene. CDR3 protein: CASSFVLGQGRGGYTF. The CDR3 DNA reads TGTGCCAGCAGTTTCGTTCTTGGACAGGGGAGAGGTGGCTACACCTTC.

The chain combines TRBV7-8 with TRBJ2-5; 10 nucleotides match TRBD2. V shed 5 bases and J 5 bases; nucleotides not matched to a gene: 11. CDR1 is SGHVS and CDR2 is FQNEAQ in the germline V gene. CDR3 length: 16 residues. Here the CDR3 DNA reads TGTGCCAGCAGCGCTGGACTAGCGGAGCTAAGGGAGACCCAGTACTTC. Translating it yields CASSAGLAELRETQYF.

V usage is TRBV29-1 and J usage is TRBJ2-1; 10 nucleotides align to TRBD2. V shed 6 bases, J shed 7 bases, and the junction held 12 bases outside the gene matches. Germline loops: CDR1 SQVTM, CDR2 ANQGSEA. The CDR3 loop spans 15 amino acids. Here the CDR3 DNA reads TGCAGCGTCGCTCTAGCGGGAGCGCTGGATAATGAGCAGTTCTTC. Translated, it gives CSVALAGALDNEQFF.

The V gene is TRBV6-5, the J gene TRBJ2-3; D is possibly TRBD2 (5 bases). Trimming pared 7 bases from V and 5 bases from J, leaving 13 bases between. CDR3 size: 13 residues. The germline CDR1 and CDR2 sequences are MNHEY and SVGAGI. CDR3: CASTLAAGDTQYF. The CDR3, as DNA: TGTGCCAGCACTCTCGCCGCGGGAGATACGCAGTATTTT.

The sample holds one count of this clone. The CDR3 DNA reads as TGCGCCAGCAGCTTGGGGGACAGGGGGCCGGAGACCCAGTACTTC. It encodes CASSLGDRGPETQYF. This rearrangement joins TRBV5-1 to TRBJ2-5; TRBD1 aligns across 12 bases. J was trimmed by 5 bases and V by 0 bases; bases with no gene match: 2. The germline CDR1 and CDR2 sequences are SGHRS and YFSETQ. The CDR3 sequence is 15 residues long.

The V call is TRBV5-4, the J call TRBJ2-3; a possible D gene is TRBD2 (7 bases). Looked up from germline, CDR1 is SGHNT and CDR2 is YYREEE (reference sequence). V gave up 5 bases and J gave up 2 bases, with 15 bases separating them. This CDR3 spans 15 amino acids. This CDR3 reads CASRAGAQDTDTQYF. The CDR3 region has the DNA TGTGCCAGCAGGGCGGGGGCGCAGGACACAGATACGCAGTATTTT.

The chain employs TRBV27 and TRBJ1-1, with D perhaps matching TRBD1 (6 bases). The germline V gene encodes CDR1 MNHEY and CDR2 SMNVEV (reference sequence). The CDR3 totals 17 residues. Trimming removed 4 bases from V and 3 bases from J, with 21 bases in between. CDR3 protein: CASSYRIVGGAHTEAFF. The CDR3 DNA sequence: TGTGCCAGCAGTTATCGAATTGTTGGGGGGGCGCACACTGAAGCTTTCTTT.

There are a few counts of this clone. The V gene is TRBV29-1, the J gene TRBJ2-5; tentatively, D is TRBD2 (5 bases). The CDR3 totals 11 residues. Trimming shortened V by 4 bases and J by 5 bases, and 8 bases separated the two germline ends. Germline CDR1 is SQVTM and CDR2 is ANQGSEA. The CDR3 DNA follows: TGCAGCGTTGTGGAGGTGGAGACCCAGTACTTC. The encoded protein is CSVVEVETQYF.